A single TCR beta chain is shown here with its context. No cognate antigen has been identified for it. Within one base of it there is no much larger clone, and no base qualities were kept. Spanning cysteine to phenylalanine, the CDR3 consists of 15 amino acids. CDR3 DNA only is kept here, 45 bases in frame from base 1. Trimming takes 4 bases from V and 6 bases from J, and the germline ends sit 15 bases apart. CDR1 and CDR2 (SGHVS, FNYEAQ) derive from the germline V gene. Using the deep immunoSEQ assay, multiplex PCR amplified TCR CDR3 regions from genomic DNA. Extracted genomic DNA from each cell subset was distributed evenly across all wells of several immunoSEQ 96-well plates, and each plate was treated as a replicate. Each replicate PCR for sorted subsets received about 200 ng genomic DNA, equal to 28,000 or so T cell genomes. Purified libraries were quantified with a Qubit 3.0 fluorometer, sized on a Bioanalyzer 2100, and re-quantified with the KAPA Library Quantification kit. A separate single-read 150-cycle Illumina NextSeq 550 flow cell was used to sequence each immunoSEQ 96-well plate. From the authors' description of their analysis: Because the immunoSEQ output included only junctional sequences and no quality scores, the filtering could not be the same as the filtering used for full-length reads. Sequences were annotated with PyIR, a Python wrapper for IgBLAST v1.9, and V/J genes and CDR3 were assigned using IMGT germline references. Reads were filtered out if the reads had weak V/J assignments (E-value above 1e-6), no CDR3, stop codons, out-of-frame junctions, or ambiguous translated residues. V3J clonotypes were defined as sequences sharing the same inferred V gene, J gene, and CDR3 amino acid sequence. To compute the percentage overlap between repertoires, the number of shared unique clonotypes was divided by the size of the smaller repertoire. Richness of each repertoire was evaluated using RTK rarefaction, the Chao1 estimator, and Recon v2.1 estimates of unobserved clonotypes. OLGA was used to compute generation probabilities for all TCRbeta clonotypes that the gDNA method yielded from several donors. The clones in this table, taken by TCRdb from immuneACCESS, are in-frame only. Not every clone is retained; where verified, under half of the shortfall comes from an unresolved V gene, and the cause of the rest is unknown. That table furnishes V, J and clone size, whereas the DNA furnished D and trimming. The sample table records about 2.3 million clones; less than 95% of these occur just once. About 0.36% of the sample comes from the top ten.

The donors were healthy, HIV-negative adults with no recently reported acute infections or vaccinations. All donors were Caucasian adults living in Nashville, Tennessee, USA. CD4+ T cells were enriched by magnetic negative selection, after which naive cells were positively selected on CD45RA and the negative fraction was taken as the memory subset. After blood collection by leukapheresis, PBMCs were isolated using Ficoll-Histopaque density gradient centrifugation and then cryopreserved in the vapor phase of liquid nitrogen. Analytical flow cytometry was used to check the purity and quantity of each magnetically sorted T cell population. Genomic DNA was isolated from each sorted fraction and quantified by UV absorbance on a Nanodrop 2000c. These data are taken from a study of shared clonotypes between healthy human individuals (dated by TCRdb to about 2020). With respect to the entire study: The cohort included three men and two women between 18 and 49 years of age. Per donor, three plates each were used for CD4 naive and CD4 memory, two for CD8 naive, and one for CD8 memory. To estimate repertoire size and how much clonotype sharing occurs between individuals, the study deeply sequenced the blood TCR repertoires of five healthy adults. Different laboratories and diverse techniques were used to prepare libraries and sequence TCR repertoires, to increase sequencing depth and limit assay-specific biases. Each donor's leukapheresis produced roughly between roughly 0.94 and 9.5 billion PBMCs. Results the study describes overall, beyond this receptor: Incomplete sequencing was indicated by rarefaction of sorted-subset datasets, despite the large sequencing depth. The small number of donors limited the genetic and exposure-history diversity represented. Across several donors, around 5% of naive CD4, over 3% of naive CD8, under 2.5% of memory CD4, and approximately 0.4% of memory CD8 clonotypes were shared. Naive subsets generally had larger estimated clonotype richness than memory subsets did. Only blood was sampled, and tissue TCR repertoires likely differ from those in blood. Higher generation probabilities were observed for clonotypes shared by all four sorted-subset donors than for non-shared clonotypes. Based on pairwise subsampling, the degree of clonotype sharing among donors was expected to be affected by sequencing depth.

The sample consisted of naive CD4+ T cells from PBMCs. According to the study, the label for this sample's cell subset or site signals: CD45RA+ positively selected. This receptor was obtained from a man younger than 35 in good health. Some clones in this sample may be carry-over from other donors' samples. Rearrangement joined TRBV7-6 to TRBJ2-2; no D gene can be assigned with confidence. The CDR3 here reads CASSSSLPPPGELFF. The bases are TGTGCCAGCAGCTCCAGCCTGCCTCCTCCCGGGGAGCTGTTTTTT.